The next 2 T cell receptor beta chains were all read from a single sample in a study of blood T cell repertoires in COVID-19. The data were produced by immunoSEQ multiplex PCR, yet TCRdb's version contains in-frame clones alone and is incomplete. The sample lists about 420,000 clones; roughly 90% were seen once. Sequenced input: peripheral blood. These receptors originate from a man aged 18 to 35 with COVID-19, enrolled during active disease.

This rearrangement joins TRBV29-1 to TRBJ2-7; weak D call: TRBD2 (6 bases). This CDR3 region has 12 residues. Germline CDR1 reads SQVTM; CDR2 reads ANQGSEA. Trimming cost V 1 base and J 8 bases, with 12 bases left between them. The CDR3 bases are TGCAGCGTTGAAGGGGACTCGGCCCAGCAGTACTTC. Translation gives CSVEGDSAQQYF.

The genes are TRBV7-9 and TRBJ1-4, with D possibly matching TRBD1 (6 bases). This CDR3 has 14 amino acids. Germline V CDR1 and CDR2: SEHNR, FQNEAQ (reference sequence). Between the trimmed V and J ends, which lost 6 bases and 8 bases, there was a span of 16 bases. CDR3 protein: CASSPGRGGEKLFF. The CDR3 coding sequence is TGTGCCAGCAGTCCAGGGAGAGGGGGAGAAAAACTGTTTTTT.